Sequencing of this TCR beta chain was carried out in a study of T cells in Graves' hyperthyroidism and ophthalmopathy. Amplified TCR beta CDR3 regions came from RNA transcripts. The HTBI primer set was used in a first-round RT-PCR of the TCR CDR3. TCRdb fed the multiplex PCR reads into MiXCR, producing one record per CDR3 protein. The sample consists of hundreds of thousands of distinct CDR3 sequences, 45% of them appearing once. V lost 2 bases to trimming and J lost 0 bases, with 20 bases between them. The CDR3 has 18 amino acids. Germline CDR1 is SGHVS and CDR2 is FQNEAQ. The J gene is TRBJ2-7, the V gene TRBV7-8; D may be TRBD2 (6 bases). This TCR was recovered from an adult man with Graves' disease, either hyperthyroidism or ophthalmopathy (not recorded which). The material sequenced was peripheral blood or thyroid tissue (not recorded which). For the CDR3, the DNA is TGTGCCAGCAGCTTATCGGCAGGGACTGCCAGGAGCTCCTACGAGCAGTACTTC. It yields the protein CASSLSAGTARSSYEQYF.